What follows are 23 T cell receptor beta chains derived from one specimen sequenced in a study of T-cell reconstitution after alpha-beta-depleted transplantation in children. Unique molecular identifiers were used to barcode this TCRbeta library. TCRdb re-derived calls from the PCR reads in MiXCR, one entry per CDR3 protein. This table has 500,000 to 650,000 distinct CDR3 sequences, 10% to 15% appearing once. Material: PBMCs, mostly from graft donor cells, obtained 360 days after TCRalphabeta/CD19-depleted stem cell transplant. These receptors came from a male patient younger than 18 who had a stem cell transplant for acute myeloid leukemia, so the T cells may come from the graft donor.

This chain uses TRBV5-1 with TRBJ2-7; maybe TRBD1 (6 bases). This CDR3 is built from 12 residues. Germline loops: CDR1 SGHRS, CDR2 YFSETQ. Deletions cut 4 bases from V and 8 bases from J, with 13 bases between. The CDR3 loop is CASSPTGIKQYF. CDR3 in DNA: TGCGCCAGCAGCCCTACAGGGATAAAGCAGTACTTC.

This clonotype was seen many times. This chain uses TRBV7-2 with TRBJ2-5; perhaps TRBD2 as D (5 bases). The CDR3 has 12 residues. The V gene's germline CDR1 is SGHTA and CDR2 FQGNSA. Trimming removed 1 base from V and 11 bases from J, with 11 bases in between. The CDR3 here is CASSLGFRDQYF. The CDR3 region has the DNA TGTGCCAGCAGCTTAGGGTTCCGGGATCAGTACTTC.

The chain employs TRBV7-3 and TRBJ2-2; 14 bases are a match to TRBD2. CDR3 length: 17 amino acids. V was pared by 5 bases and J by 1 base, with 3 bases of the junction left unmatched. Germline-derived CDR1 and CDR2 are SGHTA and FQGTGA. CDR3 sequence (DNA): TGTGCCAGCAGCCTCGGACTAGCGGGAGGGAACACCGGGGAGCTGTTTTTT. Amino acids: CASSLGLAGGNTGELFF.

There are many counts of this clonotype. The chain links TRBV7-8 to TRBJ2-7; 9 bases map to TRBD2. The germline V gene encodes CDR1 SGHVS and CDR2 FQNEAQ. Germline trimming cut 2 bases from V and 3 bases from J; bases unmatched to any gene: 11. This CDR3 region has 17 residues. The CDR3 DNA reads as TGTGCCAGCAGCTTATCTCTCCAAATAGCGGGAGTCTACGAGCAGTACTTC. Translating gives CASSLSLQIAGVYEQYF.

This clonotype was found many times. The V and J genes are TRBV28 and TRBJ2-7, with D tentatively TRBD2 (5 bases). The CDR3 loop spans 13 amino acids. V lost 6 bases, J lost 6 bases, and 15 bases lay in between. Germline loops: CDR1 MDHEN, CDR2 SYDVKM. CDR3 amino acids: CASSPQAVGEQYF. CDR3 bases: TGTGCCAGCAGCCCACAAGCGGTCGGCGAGCAGTACTTC. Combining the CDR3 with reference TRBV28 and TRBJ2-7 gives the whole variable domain DVKVTQSSRYLVKRTGEKVFLECVQDMDHENMFWYRQDPGLGLRLIYFSYDVKMKEKGDIPEGYSVSREKKERFSLILESASTNQTSMYLCASSPQAVGEQYFGPGTRLTVT.

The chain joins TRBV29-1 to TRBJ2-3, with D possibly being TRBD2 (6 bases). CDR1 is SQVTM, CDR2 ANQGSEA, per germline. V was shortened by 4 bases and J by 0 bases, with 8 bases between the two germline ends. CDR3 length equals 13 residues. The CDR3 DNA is TGCAGCGTTGCCGGAGGGAGCACAGATACGCAGTATTTT. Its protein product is CSVAGGSTDTQYF.

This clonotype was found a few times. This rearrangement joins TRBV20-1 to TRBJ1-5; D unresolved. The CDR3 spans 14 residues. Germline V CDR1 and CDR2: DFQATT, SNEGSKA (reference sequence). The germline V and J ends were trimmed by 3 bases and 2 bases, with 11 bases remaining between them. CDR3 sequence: CSASPDLGNQPQHF. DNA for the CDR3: TGCAGTGCTAGCCCAGACTTGGGCAATCAGCCCCAGCATTTT.

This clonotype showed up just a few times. CDR3 nucleotides: TGTGCCAGCAGCCGCCCCGGGGGGGGGTATAATGAGCAGTTCTTC. Encoded protein: CASSRPGGGYNEQFF. The rearrangement uses TRBV7-9 and TRBJ2-1, with TRBD2 matching 8 bases. After removal of 5 bases from V and 7 bases from J, the junction contained 10 bases not matched to a gene. Germline V CDR1 and CDR2: SEHNR, FQNEAQ (reference sequence). This CDR3 contains 15 residues.

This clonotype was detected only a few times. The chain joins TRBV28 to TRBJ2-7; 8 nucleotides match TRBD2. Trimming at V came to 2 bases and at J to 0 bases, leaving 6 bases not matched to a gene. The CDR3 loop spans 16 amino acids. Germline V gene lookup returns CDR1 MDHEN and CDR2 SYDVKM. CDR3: CASSLLSGNSSYEQYF. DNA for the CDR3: TGTGCCAGCAGTTTACTTAGCGGGAACAGCTCCTACGAGCAGTACTTC.

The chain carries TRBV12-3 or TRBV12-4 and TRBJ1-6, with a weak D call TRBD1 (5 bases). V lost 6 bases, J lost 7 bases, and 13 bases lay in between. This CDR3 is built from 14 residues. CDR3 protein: CASSSGTANSPLHF. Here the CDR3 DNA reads TGTGCCAGCAGCTCCGGGACGGCGAATTCACCCCTCCACTTT.

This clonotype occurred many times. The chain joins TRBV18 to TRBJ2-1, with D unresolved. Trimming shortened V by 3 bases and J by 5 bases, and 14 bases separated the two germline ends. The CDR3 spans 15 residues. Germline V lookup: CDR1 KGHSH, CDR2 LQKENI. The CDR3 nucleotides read TGTGCCAGCTCACCTGTATCGGAATATAACAATGAGCAGTTCTTC. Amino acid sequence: CASSPVSEYNNEQFF. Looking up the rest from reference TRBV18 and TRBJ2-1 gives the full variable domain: NAGVMQNPRHLVRRRGQEARLRCSPMKGHSHVYWYRQLPEEGLKFMVYLQKENIIDESGMPKERFSAEFPKEGPSILRIQQVVRGDSAAYFCASSPVSEYNNEQFFGPGTRLTVL.

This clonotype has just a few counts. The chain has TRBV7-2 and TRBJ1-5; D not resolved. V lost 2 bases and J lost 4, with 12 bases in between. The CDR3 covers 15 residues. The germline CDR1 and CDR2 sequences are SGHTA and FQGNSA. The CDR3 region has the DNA TGTGCCAGCAGCTTAATAGGGCAGATAAATCAGCCCCAGCATTTT. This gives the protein CASSLIGQINQPQHF.

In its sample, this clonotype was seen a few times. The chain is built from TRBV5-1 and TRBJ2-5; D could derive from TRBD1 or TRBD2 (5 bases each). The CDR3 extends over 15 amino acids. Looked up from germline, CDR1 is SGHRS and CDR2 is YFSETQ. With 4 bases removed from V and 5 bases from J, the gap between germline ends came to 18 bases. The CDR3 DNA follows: TGCGCCAGCAGCCAGACGGGGCGCAAGGAGGAGACCCAGTACTTC. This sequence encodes CASSQTGRKEETQYF. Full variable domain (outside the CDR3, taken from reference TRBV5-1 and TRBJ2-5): KAGVTQTPRYLIKTRGQQVTLSCSPISGHRSVSWYQQTPGQGLQFLFEYFSETQRNKGNFPGRFSGRQFSNSRSEMNVSTLELGDSALYLCASSQTGRKEETQYFGPGTRLLVL.

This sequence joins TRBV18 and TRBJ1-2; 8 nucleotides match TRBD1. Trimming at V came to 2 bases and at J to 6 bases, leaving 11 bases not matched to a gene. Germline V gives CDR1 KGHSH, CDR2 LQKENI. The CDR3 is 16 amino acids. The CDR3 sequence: CASSPIPRTGFDGYTF. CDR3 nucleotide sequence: TGTGCCAGCTCACCAATCCCCCGGACAGGGTTCGATGGCTACACCTTC. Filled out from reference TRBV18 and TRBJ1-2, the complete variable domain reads NAGVMQNPRHLVRRRGQEARLRCSPMKGHSHVYWYRQLPEEGLKFMVYLQKENIIDESGMPKERFSAEFPKEGPSILRIQQVVRGDSAAYFCASSPIPRTGFDGYTFGSGTRLTVV.

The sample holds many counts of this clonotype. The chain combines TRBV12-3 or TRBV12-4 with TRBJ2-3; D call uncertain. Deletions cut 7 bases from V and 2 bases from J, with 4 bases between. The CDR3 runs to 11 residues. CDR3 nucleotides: TGTGCCAGCACCCTCACAGATACGCAGTATTTT. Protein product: CASTLTDTQYF.

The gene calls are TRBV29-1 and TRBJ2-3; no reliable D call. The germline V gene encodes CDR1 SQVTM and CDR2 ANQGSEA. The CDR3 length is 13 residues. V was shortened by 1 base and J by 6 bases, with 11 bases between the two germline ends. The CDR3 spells CSVEGGVGDTQYF. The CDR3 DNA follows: TGCAGCGTTGAAGGTGGAGTCGGGGATACGCAGTATTTT.

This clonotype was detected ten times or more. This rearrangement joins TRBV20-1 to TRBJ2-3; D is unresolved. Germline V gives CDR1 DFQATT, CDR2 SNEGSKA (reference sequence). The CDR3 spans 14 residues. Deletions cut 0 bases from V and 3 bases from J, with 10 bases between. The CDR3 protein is CSARDLRRTDTQYF. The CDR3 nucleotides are TGCAGTGCTAGAGATCTTCGACGAACAGATACGCAGTATTTT.

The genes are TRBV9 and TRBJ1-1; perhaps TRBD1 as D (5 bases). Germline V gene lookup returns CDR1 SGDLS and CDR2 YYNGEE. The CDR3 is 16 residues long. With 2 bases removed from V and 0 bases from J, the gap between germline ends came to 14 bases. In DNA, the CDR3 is TGTGCCAGCAGCGTGGGGCCCGGGCCCCTGAACACTGAAGCTTTCTTT. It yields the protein CASSVGPGPLNTEAFF.

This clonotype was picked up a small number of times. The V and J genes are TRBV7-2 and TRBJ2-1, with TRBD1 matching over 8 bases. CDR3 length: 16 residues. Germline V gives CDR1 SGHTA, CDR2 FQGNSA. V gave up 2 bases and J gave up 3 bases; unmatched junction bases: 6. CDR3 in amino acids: CASSLSGTGNYNEQFF. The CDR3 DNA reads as TGTGCCAGCAGCTTATCCGGGACAGGAAACTACAATGAGCAGTTCTTC.

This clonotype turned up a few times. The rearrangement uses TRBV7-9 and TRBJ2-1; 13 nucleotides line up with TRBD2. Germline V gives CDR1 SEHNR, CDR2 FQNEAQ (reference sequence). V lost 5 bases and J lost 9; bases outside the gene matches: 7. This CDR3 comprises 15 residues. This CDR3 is CASSPGTSGVGEQFF. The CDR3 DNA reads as TGTGCCAGCAGCCCCGGGACTAGCGGGGTGGGTGAGCAGTTCTTC. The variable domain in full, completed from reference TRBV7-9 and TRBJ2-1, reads DTGVSQNPRHKITKRGQNVTFRCDPISEHNRLYWYRQTLGQGPEFLTYFQNEAQLEKSRLLSDRFSAERPKGSFSTLEIQRTEQGDSAMYLCASSPGTSGVGEQFFGPGTRLTVL.

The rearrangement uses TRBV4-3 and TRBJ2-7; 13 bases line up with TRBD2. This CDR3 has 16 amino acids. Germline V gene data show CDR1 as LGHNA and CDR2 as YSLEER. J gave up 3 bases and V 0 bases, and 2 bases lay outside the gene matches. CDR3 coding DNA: TGCGCCAGCAGCCAAGACCGACTAGCGGGAGGCTACGAGCAGTACTTC. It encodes CASSQDRLAGGYEQYF.

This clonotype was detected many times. The CDR3: CASSQDFDREETQYF. CDR3 DNA sequence: TGTGCCAGCAGCCAAGATTTTGACAGGGAAGAGACCCAGTACTTC. This sequence joins TRBV14 and TRBJ2-5; TRBD1 matches at 7 bases. The CDR3 spans 15 residues. V dropped 0 bases and J dropped 3; count of bases not matched to a gene: 4. The germline gives CDR1 SGHDN, CDR2 FVKESK.

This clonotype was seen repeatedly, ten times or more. The CDR3, as DNA: TGTGCCAGCAGGCCGACAGGAGGTGGTGAAAAACTGTTTTTT. Residues: CASRPTGGGEKLFF. V gene TRBV6-5 combines with J gene TRBJ1-4; possible D gene TRBD1, 6 bases. CDR3 size: 14 residues. Between the trimmed V and J ends, which lost 6 bases and 7 bases, there was a span of 15 bases. The germline V gene has CDR1 MNHEY and CDR2 SVGAGI.